The rows below give T cell receptor beta chains drawn from one sample of a study of blood T cell repertoires in COVID-19. Only in-frame clones appear in the TCRdb table, and some are missing; sequencing was by immunoSEQ multiplex PCR. The sample lists approximately 70,000 clones, around nine tenths occurring once. Sequencing used peripheral blood. The receptor set was obtained from a human donor in a cohort sampled during active COVID-19. CDR3s include the opening cysteine and the closing phenylalanine or tryptophan. The D gene is left open where the match is weak. Only part of the rows carry a size: once, few, many, or a class if the clone is expanded.

TRBD1 . TRBJ2-7 TRBV19 CATSGDRGIYEQYF TGTGCCACCAGTGGGGACAGGGGGATATACGAGCAGTACTTC
TRBD1 . TRBJ2-2 TRBV7-9 CASSFGVTTGTGGELFF TGTGCCAGCAGCTTCGGGGTCACGACAGGGACGGGCGGGGAGCTGTTTTTT
TRBD1 once TRBJ2-7 TRBV2 CASNRGQGAGSYEQYF TGTGCCAGCAACCGAGGTCAGGGGGCTGGCTCCTACGAGCAGTACTTC
. . TRBJ2-1 TRBV19 CASSDVDRSYNEQFF TGTGCCAGTAGTGATGTTGACAGATCCTACAATGAGCAGTTCTTC
TRBD2 . TRBJ2-1 TRBV14 CASSRGIGTSGRGNEQFF TGTGCCAGCAGCCGGGGGATCGGGACTAGCGGGAGAGGGAATGAGCAGTTCTTC
. . TRBJ1-1 TRBV7-2 CASSLVTGGTEAFF TGTGCCAGCAGCTTAGTGACGGGGGGCACTGAAGCTTTCTTT
TRBD2 . TRBJ2-5 TRBV6-2/TRBV6-3 CASSYRGTSGVRETQYF TGTGCCAGCAGTTACAGGGGGACTAGCGGGGTTCGCGAGACCCAGTACTTC
TRBD1 . TRBJ2-7 TRBV5-4 CASSFGGQGIYEQYF TGTGCCAGCAGCTTTGGTGGACAGGGAATCTACGAGCAGTACTTC
. . TRBJ1-4 TRBV25-1 CASSEFQGYATNEKLFF TGTGCCAGCAGTGAATTTCAGGGCTATGCAACTAATGAAAAACTGTTTTTT
. . TRBJ1-1 TRBV19 CASREQGTAEAFF TGTGCCAGTAGAGAACAGGGTACCGCTGAAGCTTTCTTT
. . TRBJ1-3 TRBV29-1 CSVEASGSGNTIYF TGCAGCGTTGAAGCCTCCGGGTCTGGAAACACCATATATTTT
. . TRBJ2-7 TRBV7-9 CASSFRQDTYEQYF TGTGCCAGCAGCTTTCGACAGGATACCTACGAGCAGTACTTC
. . TRBJ1-1 TRBV28 CASTTGPGGGDTEAFF TGTGCCAGCACCACAGGTCCCGGAGGGGGGGACACTGAAGCTTTCTTT
. . TRBJ1-2 TRBV7-2 CASSLAIGGYTF TGTGCCAGCAGCTTAGCGATCGGTGGCTACACCTTC
. . TRBJ1-5 TRBV12-5 CASVRTTSGTSRSNQPQHF TGTGCTAGTGTCCGAACAACAAGCGGGACAAGTCGTAGCAATCAGCCCCAGCATTTT
. . TRBJ2-5 TRBV29-1 CSAEKQGSETQYF TGCAGTGCTGAGAAGCAGGGGTCAGAGACCCAGTACTTC
. . TRBJ1-4 TRBV4-3 CASSQVEGGSNEKLFF TGCGCCAGCAGCCAAGTCGAAGGAGGGAGTAATGAAAAACTGTTTTTT
. few TRBJ1-3 TRBV5-1 CASSGAGGDTIYF TGCGCCAGCAGCGGGGCAGGTGGAGACACCATATATTTT
. . TRBJ1-1 TRBV7-9 CASSLAGAYTEAFF TGTGCCAGCAGCTTGGCAGGGGCGTACACTGAAGCTTTCTTT
TRBD2 . TRBJ2-7 TRBV10-3 CAISERGVRDEQYF TGTGCCATCAGTGAACGGGGGGTCAGGGACGAGCAGTACTTC
. . TRBJ1-6 TRBV7-2 CASSLPSGQFYNSPLHF TGTGCCAGCAGCTTACCTTCAGGGCAGTTCTATAATTCACCCCTCCACTTT
. . TRBJ2-5 TRBV11-2 CASSLYPAASVKTQYF TGTGCCAGCAGCTTATATCCAGCGGCCAGCGTTAAGACCCAGTACTTC
TRBD1 . TRBJ1-5 TRBV7-6 CASSLGTGTANQPQHF TGTGCCAGCAGCTTAGGCACCGGGACAGCAAATCAGCCCCAGCATTTT
. . TRBJ1-2 TRBV28 CASSSKTYRVYGYTF TGTGCCAGCAGTTCCAAGACCTACAGGGTCTATGGCTACACCTTC
. . TRBJ2-3 TRBV2 CASSARQVTDTQYF TGTGCCAGCAGTGCGAGACAGGTCACAGATACGCAGTATTTT
. . TRBJ2-5 TRBV5-1 CASSSGTRVQETQYF TGCGCCAGCAGCTCCGGGACACGGGTTCAAGAGACCCAGTACTTC
. . TRBJ2-2 TRBV6-2/TRBV6-3 CASSLLGGARYTGELFF TGTGCCAGCAGCCTCCTAGGGGGGGCGCGGTACACCGGGGAGCTGTTTTTT
TRBD2 . TRBJ2-3 TRBV27 CASRPRLSGNRLDTQYF TGTGCCAGCCGCCCCCGGCTTAGCGGGAATCGTTTAGATACGCAGTATTTT
TRBD2 . TRBJ2-5 TRBV24-1 CASAGVTETQYF TGTGCCAGCGCGGGGGTTACAGAGACCCAGTACTTC
. . TRBJ2-2 TRBV5-1 CASSLGHDNTGELFF TGCGCCAGCAGCCTCGGACACGATAATACCGGGGAGCTGTTTTTT
. . TRBJ2-7 TRBV27 CASSSRQERYEQYF TGTGCCAGCAGTTCCCGACAGGAAAGATACGAGCAGTACTTC
TRBD1 . TRBJ1-5 TRBV9 CASSPPDRGHDQPQHF TGTGCCAGCAGCCCCCCCGACAGGGGACACGATCAGCCCCAGCATTTT
. . TRBJ1-1 TRBV15 CATSRGADRTEAFF TGTGCCACCAGCAGAGGTGCAGATCGCACTGAAGCTTTCTTT
TRBD1 . TRBJ1-2 TRBV5-4 CASSLGQGRGYTF TGTGCCAGCAGCTTGGGACAGGGCCGTGGCTACACCTTC
. few TRBJ2-6 TRBV18 CASSSQPGANVLTF TGTGCCAGCTCAAGCCAACCTGGGGCCAACGTCCTGACTTTC
TRBD1 . TRBJ1-2 TRBV6-6 CASSTRQGANYGYTF TGTGCCAGCAGTACCCGACAGGGGGCTAACTATGGCTACACCTTC
TRBD2 . TRBJ2-7 TRBV28 CASRSSGTSGEQYF TGTGCCAGCAGAAGTTCAGGGACTAGCGGCGAGCAGTACTTC
. . TRBJ1-2 TRBV5-1 CASSLELSDYGYTF TGCGCCAGCAGCTTGGAACTATCGGACTATGGCTACACCTTC
. . TRBJ1-5 TRBV6-6 CASSYAGGGNQPQHF TGTGCCAGCAGTTACGCGGGGGGTGGCAATCAGCCCCAGCATTTT
. . TRBJ2-1 TRBV7-9 CASTLQRDEQFF TGTGCCAGCACACTACAGAGGGATGAGCAGTTCTTC
TRBD1 . TRBJ1-6 TRBV10-3 CAISESETGGSPLHF TGTGCCATCAGTGAGTCGGAGACAGGGGGCTCACCCCTCCACTTT
TRBD2 . TRBJ2-5 TRBV7-9 CASSLAAGVGETQYF TGTGCCAGCAGCTTAGCGGCGGGGGTAGGAGAGACCCAGTACTTC
. . TRBJ1-2 TRBV29-1 CSVGGLQGNYGYTF TGCAGCGTTGGGGGATTGCAGGGGAACTATGGCTACACCTTC
TRBD2 . TRBJ2-2 TRBV19 CASSITSGLNTGELFF TGTGCCAGTAGTATTACTAGCGGACTCAATACCGGGGAGCTGTTTTTT
. . TRBJ1-5 TRBV9 CASSVAQIGPQHF TGTGCCAGCAGCGTAGCTCAGATTGGGCCCCAGCATTTT
. . TRBJ1-1 TRBV5-8 CASSRSVMNTEAFF TGTGCCAGCAGTCGGTCCGTTATGAACACTGAAGCTTTCTTT
TRBD2 . TRBJ2-3 TRBV19 CASRPAGASTDTQYF TGTGCCAGTAGACCAGCGGGGGCCAGCACAGATACGCAGTATTTT